The rows below give T cell receptor beta chains drawn from one sample of a study of cytomegalovirus exposure and HLA in healthy donors. The assay was immunoSEQ multiplex PCR, and TCRdb's table has in-frame clones only and misses some. The sample has 120,000 or so clones; about three quarters are singletons. The sequenced sample was PBMCs. The receptors come from a female donor in good health and CMV-seronegative. The CDR3 runs from the conserved cysteine through the conserved F or W. The D gene is left open where the match is weak. Part of the rows lack a size; the others show once, few, many or a class for expanded clones.

J	V	D	length	size	CDR3	DNA
TRBJ1-6	TRBV10-3	TRBD1	16	.	CAISELISDRASPLHF	TGTGCCATCAGTGAGTTAATAAGTGACAGGGCTTCACCCCTCCACTTT
TRBJ2-5	TRBV7-3	TRBD2	15	once	CASSLGGGAGETQYF	TGTGCCAGCAGCTTAGGCGGGGGGGCTGGTGAGACCCAGTACTTC
TRBJ2-3	TRBV19	.	13	.	CATTETVTDTQYF	TGTGCCACCACGGAGACAGTGACAGATACGCAGTATTTT
TRBJ2-6	TRBV5-6	TRBD1	18	.	CASSAGTGPRSGANVLTF	TGTGCCAGCAGCGCGGGGACAGGGCCCCGATCTGGGGCCAACGTCCTGACTTTC
TRBJ1-5	TRBV2	.	13	.	CASSDQGNQPQHF	TGTGCCAGCAGTGATCAGGGGAATCAGCCCCAGCATTTT
TRBJ2-2	TRBV7-8	.	12	.	CASSLRAGELFF	TGTGCCAGCAGTTTACGTGCCGGGGAGCTGTTTTTT
TRBJ2-7	TRBV18	.	14	.	CASSPATGPYEQYF	TGTGCCAGCTCACCGGCGACAGGACCTTACGAGCAGTACTTC
TRBJ1-5	TRBV7-2	.	15	once	CASSLGVAAHQPQHF	TGTGCCAGCAGCTTAGGAGTGGCGGCCCATCAGCCCCAGCATTTT
TRBJ1-1	TRBV6-1	.	13	.	CASGYRVGTEAFF	TGTGCCAGCGGGTACAGGGTTGGCACTGAAGCTTTCTTT
TRBJ2-7	TRBV11-1	TRBD1	14	.	CASARDRSSYEQYF	TGTGCCAGCGCCCGGGACAGAAGCTCCTACGAGCAGTACTTC
TRBJ2-4	TRBV15	TRBD2	15	.	CATSRVSQGGDIQYF	TGTGCCACCAGCAGAGTATCCCAGGGAGGGGACATTCAGTACTTC
TRBJ2-7	TRBV7-9	.	13	.	CASSLASVYEQYF	TGTGCCAGCAGCCTCGCTAGCGTCTACGAGCAGTACTTC
TRBJ1-1	TRBV9	.	14	.	CASSVGPGDTEAFF	TGTGCCAGCAGCGTAGGCCCAGGGGACACTGAAGCTTTCTTT
TRBJ2-3	TRBV2	.	13	.	CASRGDSTDTQYF	TGTGCCAGCAGAGGAGACAGCACAGATACGCAGTATTTT
TRBJ2-7	TRBV6-1	TRBD2	15	.	CASIRTSGSLYEQYF	TGTGCCAGCATCAGGACTAGCGGGAGCCTCTACGAGCAGTACTTC
TRBJ2-3	TRBV7-6	TRBD2	14	.	CASSLGLASDTQYF	TGTGCCAGCAGCCTCGGACTAGCATCAGATACGCAGTATTTT
TRBJ2-5	TRBV7-9	TRBD2	18	.	CASSLVSYREGREETQYF	TGTGCCAGCAGCTTAGTGTCCTACCGGGAGGGCCGGGAAGAGACCCAGTACTTC
TRBJ1-3	TRBV18	.	14	.	CASSGQSSGNTIYF	TGTGCCAGCTCTGGACAGAGCTCTGGAAACACCATATATTTT
TRBJ2-5	TRBV10-3	.	13	.	CAISEREKETQYF	TGTGCCATCAGTGAACGGGAGAAAGAGACCCAGTACTTC
TRBJ2-2	TRBV10-2	.	14	.	CASRGGADTGELFF	TGCGCCAGCAGGGGGGGGGCGGACACCGGGGAGCTGTTTTTT
TRBJ2-3	TRBV15	.	15	.	CATSRDKERTDTQYF	TGTGCCACCAGCAGAGATAAGGAGCGCACAGATACGCAGTATTTT
TRBJ2-5	TRBV2	.	14	.	CASSAGDLRKTQYF	TGTGCCAGCAGTGCGGGGGACCTTAGGAAGACCCAGTACTTC
TRBJ2-7	TRBV5-4	TRBD1	19	.	CASSYDTRRGQGRAYEQYF	TGTGCCAGCAGCTATGATACACGTCGGGGACAGGGTAGGGCCTACGAGCAGTACTTC
TRBJ1-1	TRBV5-4	.	13	.	CASSSPRNTEAFF	TGTGCCAGCAGCTCGCCTAGGAACACTGAAGCTTTCTTT
TRBJ1-1	TRBV9	TRBD1	18	.	CASSVVGVTGGWGTEAFF	TGTGCCAGCAGCGTAGTCGGTGTAACAGGGGGATGGGGCACTGAAGCTTTCTTT
TRBJ2-6	TRBV7-3	TRBD1	18	few	CASSPEGQGQAGANVLTF	TGTGCCAGCAGCCCCGAAGGACAGGGGCAGGCTGGGGCCAACGTCCTGACTTTC
TRBJ1-1	TRBV30	.	15	.	CAWSVNRQMNTEAFF	TGTGCCTGGAGTGTAAATAGACAGATGAACACTGAAGCTTTCTTT
TRBJ2-3	TRBV9	TRBD2	16	.	CASSEGERGRTDTQYF	TGTGCCAGCAGCGAGGGAGAGCGGGGACGCACAGATACGCAGTATTTT
TRBJ1-4	TRBV10-3	TRBD1	19	.	CAISVHPLGQPQVGEKLFF	TGTGCCATCAGTGTACACCCCTTGGGACAGCCGCAAGTTGGTGAAAAACTGTTTTTT
TRBJ2-6	TRBV6-1	.	12	.	CASSGEANVLTF	TGTGCCAGCAGCGGAGAGGCCAACGTCCTGACTTTC
TRBJ2-3	TRBV19	.	14	.	CASSLGLNTDTQYF	TGTGCCAGTAGTTTGGGACTGAACACAGATACGCAGTATTTT
TRBJ2-7	TRBV6-6	.	12	.	CASWAGPYEQYF	TGTGCCAGCTGGGCAGGGCCATACGAGCAGTACTTC
TRBJ2-3	TRBV7-3	.	13	.	CASSQVLEDTQYF	TGTGCCAGCAGTCAAGTACTAGAGGATACGCAGTATTTT
TRBJ2-5	TRBV2	TRBD2	17	few	CASSGGRLAGVIQTQYF	TGTGCCAGCAGTGGGGGGAGGCTAGCGGGAGTAATACAGACCCAGTACTTC
TRBJ1-2	TRBV5-1	.	16	.	CASSLAEGSRYYGYTF	TGCGCCAGCAGCTTGGCCGAGGGCTCCAGATACTATGGCTACACCTTC
TRBJ2-3	TRBV30	TRBD2	18	.	CAWSARLAGGRRADTQYF	TGTGCCTGGAGTGCCAGACTAGCGGGGGGGAGGAGGGCTGATACGCAGTATTTT
TRBJ1-1	TRBV5-8	TRBD1	16	.	CASSLFTNIRGTEAFF	TGTGCCAGCAGCTTGTTTACGAACATCAGGGGGACTGAAGCTTTCTTT
TRBJ1-1	TRBV6-6	TRBD1	15	.	CASRPRTGGNTEAFF	TGTGCCAGCAGACCCAGGACAGGGGGTAACACTGAAGCTTTCTTT
TRBJ2-7	TRBV7-9	TRBD2	15	.	CASSPGLAGSYEQYF	TGTGCCAGCAGCCCCGGACTAGCGGGGAGCTACGAGCAGTACTTC
TRBJ1-2	TRBV28	.	15	.	CASSSPGGGAYGYTF	TGTGCCAGCAGTTCCCCCGGCGGGGGCGCTTATGGCTACACCTTC
TRBJ1-1	TRBV6-1	.	12	.	CASSPYRDEAFF	TGTGCCAGCAGCCCCTACAGGGACGAAGCTTTCTTT
TRBJ2-6	TRBV7-2	.	18	.	CASSFSPPYFVGANGLTF	TGTGCCAGCAGCTTTTCCCCCCCCTATTTTGTTGGGGCCAACGGCCTGACTTTC
TRBJ1-1	TRBV13	TRBD1	14	.	CASSWGTVNTEAFF	TGTGCCAGCAGCTGGGGGACAGTGAACACTGAAGCTTTCTTT
TRBJ1-3	TRBV10-3	.	13	.	CAISVAGQNTIYF	TGTGCCATCAGTGTTGCAGGACAAAACACCATATATTTT
TRBJ2-5	TRBV28	.	14	.	CASSFLEDQETQYF	TGTGCCAGCAGTTTTCTGGAGGATCAAGAGACCCAGTACTTC
TRBJ2-3	TRBV5-1	TRBD1	15	.	CASSLQTGGRDTQYF	TGCGCCAGCAGCTTGCAGACAGGGGGAAGGGATACGCAGTATTTT
TRBJ1-1	TRBV4-1	.	14	.	CASSYAGGTTEAFF	TGCGCCAGCAGCTACGCTGGGGGGACCACTGAAGCTTTCTTT
TRBJ1-2	TRBV11-2	.	14	.	CASSDGTTVYGYTF	TGTGCCAGCAGCGACGGGACAACTGTTTATGGCTACACCTTC
TRBJ1-5	TRBV27	TRBD1	15	.	CASSPTTGVNQPQHF	TGTGCCAGCAGTCCCACGACAGGGGTTAATCAGCCCCAGCATTTT
TRBJ2-4	TRBV14	.	15	.	CASSSWDSGKNIQYF	TGTGCCAGCAGCTCATGGGACTCCGGCAAAAACATTCAGTACTTC
TRBJ1-2	TRBV6-6	TRBD1	12	once	CASSTGDVGYTF	TGTGCCAGCAGTACAGGGGACGTGGGCTACACCTTC
TRBJ2-5	TRBV7-9	TRBD1	14	.	CASSLNRGQETQYF	TGTGCCAGCAGCTTGAACAGGGGGCAAGAGACCCAGTACTTC